This T cell receptor (beta chain) appears in the sequencing data of a study of T cell repertoires in cytomegalovirus infection. Study-level information: CMV infection plus the matching HLA type was flagged by public TCR beta signatures.

The V gene lost 1 base and the J gene lost 2 bases, with 10 bases spanning the gap. The germline CDR1 and CDR2 sequences are SGHVS and FQNEAQ. This CDR3 region has 15 residues. TCRdb independently ran MiXCR on the reads; one entry per CDR3 protein. This sample has about 250,000 distinct CDR3 sequences, with 15% to 20% found just once. In its sample, this clonotype was seen many times. This rearrangement joins TRBV7-8 to TRBJ2-3; D ambiguous. Input material: CD8+ T cells from PBMCs. This sequence was found in a human donor in good health (CMV status not recorded). Some clones in this sample may be carry-over from other donors' samples. For the CDR3, the DNA is TGTGCCAGCAGCTTAGAAGGGATTCACACAGATACGCAGTATTTT. Its translation is CASSLEGIHTDTQYF.